This T cell receptor (beta chain) was observed in a study of OX40 agonist ivuxolimab in advanced cancers. Study at large: Of mixed ages from 23 to 79 and averaging about 60 years, the group was over 80% male.

TCRdb keeps only in-frame clones here, not all; method: immunoSEQ multiplex PCR. Here the sample spans more than 25,000 clones, about 88% being singletons. Trimming pared 0 bases from V and 6 bases from J, leaving 9 bases between. Germline V gene sequence: CDR1 SGHNT, CDR2 YYREEE (reference sequence). The CDR3 spans 13 residues. Specimen: CD4+ or CD8+ T cells sorted from blood, collected in a trial of the OX40 agonist ivuxolimab. V usage is TRBV5-4 and J usage is TRBJ1-2; D unclear. The receptor was isolated from an adult with an advanced solid tumor such as melanoma, head and neck, liver or kidney cancer. CDR3 amino acids: CASSLALLHGYTF. CDR3 DNA sequence: TGTGCCAGCAGCTTGGCCCTTTTGCATGGCTACACCTTC.